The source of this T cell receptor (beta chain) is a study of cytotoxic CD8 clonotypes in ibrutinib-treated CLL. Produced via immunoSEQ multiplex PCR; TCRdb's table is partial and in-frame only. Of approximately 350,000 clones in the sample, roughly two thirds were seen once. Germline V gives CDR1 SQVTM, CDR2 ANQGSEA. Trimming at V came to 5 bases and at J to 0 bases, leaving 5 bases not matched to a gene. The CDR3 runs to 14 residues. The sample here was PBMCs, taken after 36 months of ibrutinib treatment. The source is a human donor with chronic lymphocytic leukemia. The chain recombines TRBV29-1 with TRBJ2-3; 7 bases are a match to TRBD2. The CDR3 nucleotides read TGCAGCGTTCGTTCGGGGGGTAGCACAGATACGCAGTATTTT. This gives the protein CSVRSGGSTDTQYF.